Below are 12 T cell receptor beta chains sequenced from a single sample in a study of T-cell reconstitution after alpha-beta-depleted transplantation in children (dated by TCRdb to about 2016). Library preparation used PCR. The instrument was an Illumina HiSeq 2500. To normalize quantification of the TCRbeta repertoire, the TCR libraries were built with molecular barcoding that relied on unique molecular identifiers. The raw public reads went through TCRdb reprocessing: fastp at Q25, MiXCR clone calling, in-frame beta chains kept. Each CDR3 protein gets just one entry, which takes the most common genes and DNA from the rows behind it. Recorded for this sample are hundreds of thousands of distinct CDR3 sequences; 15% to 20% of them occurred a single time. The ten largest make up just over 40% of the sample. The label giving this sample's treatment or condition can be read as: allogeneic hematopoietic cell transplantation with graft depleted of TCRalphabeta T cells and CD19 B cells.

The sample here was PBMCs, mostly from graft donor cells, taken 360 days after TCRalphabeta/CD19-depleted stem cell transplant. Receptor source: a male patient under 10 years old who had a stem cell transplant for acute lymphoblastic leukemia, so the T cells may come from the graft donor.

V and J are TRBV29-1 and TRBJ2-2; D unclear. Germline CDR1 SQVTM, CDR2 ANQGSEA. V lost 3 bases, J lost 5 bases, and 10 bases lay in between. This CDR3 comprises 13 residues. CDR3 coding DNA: TGCAGCGTTGAGGGTAGTCGGACCGGGGAGCTGTTTTTT. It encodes CSVEGSRTGELFF.

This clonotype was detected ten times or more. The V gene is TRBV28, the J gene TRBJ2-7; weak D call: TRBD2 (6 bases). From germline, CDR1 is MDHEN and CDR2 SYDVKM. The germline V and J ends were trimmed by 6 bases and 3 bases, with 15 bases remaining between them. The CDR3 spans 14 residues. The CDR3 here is CASSPGLADYEQYF. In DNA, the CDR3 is TGTGCCAGCAGCCCGGGGTTAGCGGACTACGAGCAGTACTTC. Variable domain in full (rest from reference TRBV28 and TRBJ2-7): DVKVTQSSRYLVKRTGEKVFLECVQDMDHENMFWYRQDPGLGLRLIYFSYDVKMKEKGDIPEGYSVSREKKERFSLILESASTNQTSMYLCASSPGLADYEQYFGPGTRLTVT.

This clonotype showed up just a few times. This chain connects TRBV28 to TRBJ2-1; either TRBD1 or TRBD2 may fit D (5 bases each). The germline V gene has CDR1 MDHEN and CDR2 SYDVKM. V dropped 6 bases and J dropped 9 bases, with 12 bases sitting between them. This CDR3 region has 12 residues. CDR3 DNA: TGTGCCAGCAGAGACTTTGGGGGTGAGCAGTTCTTC. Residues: CASRDFGGEQFF. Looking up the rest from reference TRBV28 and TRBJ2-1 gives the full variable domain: DVKVTQSSRYLVKRTGEKVFLECVQDMDHENMFWYRQDPGLGLRLIYFSYDVKMKEKGDIPEGYSVSREKKERFSLILESASTNQTSMYLCASRDFGGEQFFGPGTRLTVL.

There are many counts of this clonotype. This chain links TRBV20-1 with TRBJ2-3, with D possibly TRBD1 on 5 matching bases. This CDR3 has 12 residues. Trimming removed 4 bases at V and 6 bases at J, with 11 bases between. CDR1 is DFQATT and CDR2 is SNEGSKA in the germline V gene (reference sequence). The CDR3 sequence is CSATVGADTQYF. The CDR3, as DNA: TGCAGTGCTACCGTAGGGGCGGATACGCAGTATTTT.

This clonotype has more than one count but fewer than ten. The CDR3 region is CATSDYLPTRGSLASDTQYF. The CDR3 coding sequence is TGTGCCACCAGTGATTATTTGCCGACCCGCGGGTCTTTAGCCTCAGATACGCAGTATTTT. The chain combines TRBV24-1 with TRBJ2-3; D is possibly TRBD2 (5 bases). Germline CDR1 is KGHDR and CDR2 is SFDVKD. This CDR3 region has 20 residues. Trimming removed 2 bases at V and 4 bases at J, with 27 bases between.

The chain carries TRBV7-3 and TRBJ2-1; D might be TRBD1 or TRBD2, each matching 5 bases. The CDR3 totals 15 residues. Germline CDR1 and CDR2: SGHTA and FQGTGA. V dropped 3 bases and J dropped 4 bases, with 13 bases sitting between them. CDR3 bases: TGTGCCAGCAGCTTTACGGGGCGCAGGTACAATGAGCAGTTCTTC. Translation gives CASSFTGRRYNEQFF.

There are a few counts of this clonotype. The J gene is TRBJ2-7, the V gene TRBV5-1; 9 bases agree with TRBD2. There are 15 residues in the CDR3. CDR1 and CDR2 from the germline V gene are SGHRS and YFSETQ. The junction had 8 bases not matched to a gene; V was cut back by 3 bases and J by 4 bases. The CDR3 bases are TGCGCCAGCAGCTCTTCGACTAGCGGTCTATACGAGCAGTACTTC. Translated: CASSSSTSGLYEQYF.

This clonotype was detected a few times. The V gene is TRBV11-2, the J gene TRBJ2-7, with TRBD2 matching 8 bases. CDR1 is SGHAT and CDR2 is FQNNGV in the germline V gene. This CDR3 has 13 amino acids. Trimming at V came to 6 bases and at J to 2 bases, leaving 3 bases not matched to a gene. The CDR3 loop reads CASSTGLAYEQYF. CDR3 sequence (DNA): TGTGCCAGCAGTACGGGACTAGCCTACGAGCAGTACTTC.

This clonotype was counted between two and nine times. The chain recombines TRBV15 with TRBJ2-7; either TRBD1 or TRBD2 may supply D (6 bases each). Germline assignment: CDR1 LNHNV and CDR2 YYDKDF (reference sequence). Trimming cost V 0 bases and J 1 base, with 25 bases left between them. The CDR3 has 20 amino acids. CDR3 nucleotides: TGTGCCACCAGCAGAGACCCTTGGCAGGGGAGGCCCGAGGAGTCCTACGAGCAGTACTTC. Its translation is CATSRDPWQGRPEESYEQYF.

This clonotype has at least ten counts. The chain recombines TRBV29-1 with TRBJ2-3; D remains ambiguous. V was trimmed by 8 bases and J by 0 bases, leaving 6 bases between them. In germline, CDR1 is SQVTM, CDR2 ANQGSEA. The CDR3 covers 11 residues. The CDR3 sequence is CSMVSTDTQYF. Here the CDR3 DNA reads TGCAGCATGGTTAGCACAGATACGCAGTATTTT.

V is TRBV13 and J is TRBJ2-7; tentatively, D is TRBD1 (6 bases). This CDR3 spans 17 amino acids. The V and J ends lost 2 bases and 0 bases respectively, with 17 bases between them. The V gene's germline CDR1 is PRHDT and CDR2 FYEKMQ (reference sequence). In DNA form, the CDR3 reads TGTGCCAGCAGCTTAATTCGGACAGAAAACAACTCCTACGAGCAGTACTTC. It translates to CASSLIRTENNSYEQYF.

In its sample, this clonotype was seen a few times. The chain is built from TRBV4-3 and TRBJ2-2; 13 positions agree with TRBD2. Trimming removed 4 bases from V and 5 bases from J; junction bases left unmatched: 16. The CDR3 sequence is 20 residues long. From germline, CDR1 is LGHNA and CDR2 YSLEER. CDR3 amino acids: CASSRPSGTSGIPQTGELFF. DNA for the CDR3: TGCGCCAGCAGCCGACCCTCCGGGACTAGCGGGATTCCGCAGACCGGGGAGCTGTTTTTT.